One sample yielded the 7 T cell receptor beta chains listed below, sequenced in a study of blood T cell repertoires in COVID-19. Profiled with immunoSEQ multiplex PCR; TCRdb holds only in-frame clones, not every one. This sample has 150,000 or so clones; 87% occur once, and the top ten carry 5.5% to 7.5%. Sequenced input: peripheral blood. These receptors all come from a man older than 75 with acute or convalescent COVID-19.

This sequence joins TRBV6-4 and TRBJ2-1, with 13 bases identical to TRBD2. CDR1 and CDR2 from the germline V gene are MRHNA and SNTAGT. The CDR3 loop spans 15 amino acids. Germline trimming cut 6 bases from V and 7 bases from J; bases unmatched to any gene: 6. CDR3 in DNA: TGTGCCAGCAGCCCTACTAGCGGGGGGGGAAATGAGCAGTTCTTC. Amino acids: CASSPTSGGGNEQFF.

This rearrangement joins TRBV3-1 (or the pseudogene TRBV3-2) to TRBJ2-1; 10 bases are a match to TRBD2. Germline values: CDR1 LGHDT, CDR2 YNNKEL (reference sequence). The CDR3 has 15 amino acids. The V and J ends lost 5 bases and 10 bases, in that order; junction bases with no gene match: 11. The CDR3 DNA sequence: TGTGCCAGCAGCTATGCCGGGACTAGCGTTAGGGAGCAGTTCTTC. Its translation is CASSYAGTSVREQFF.

Only one count was recorded for this clone. The chain joins TRBV3-1 (or the pseudogene TRBV3-2) to TRBJ2-2; no firm D call. CDR3 size: 14 residues. The V end was cut by 6 bases, the J end by 1 base, with 9 bases between. CDR1 LGHDT and CDR2 YNNKEL come from the germline V gene (reference sequence). The DNA for the CDR3 is TGTGCCAGCAGACTTCGACAGAACACCGGGGAGCTGTTTTTT. It specifies CASRLRQNTGELFF.

About this clone itself: The junction differs from germline at one of its ends, possibly a read error. The V call is TRBV30, the J call TRBJ2-7; 7 nucleotides line up with TRBD2. The CDR3 spans 13 residues. Germline lookup yields CDR1 GTSNPN and CDR2 SVGIG (reference sequence). The CDR3 reads CARREGGADEQYF. The CDR3 coding sequence is TGTGCCCGGAGGGAGGGCGGGGCGGACGAGCAGTACTTC.

This rearrangement joins TRBV7-2 to TRBJ1-4; TRBD1 is a possible D gene (5 bases). The CDR3 sequence is 16 residues long. Deletions cut 0 bases from V and 4 bases from J, with 12 bases between. The germline CDR1 and CDR2 sequences are SGHTA and FQGNSA. The CDR3 nucleotides are TGTGCCAGCAGCTTAGCGGCGGGACGGATTAATGAAAAACTGTTTTTT. Residues: CASSLAAGRINEKLFF.

The V gene is TRBV24-1, the J gene TRBJ2-7; D unresolved. This CDR3 has 11 residues. With 1 base removed from V and 7 bases from J, the gap between germline ends came to 4 bases. The V gene's germline CDR1 is KGHDR and CDR2 SFDVKD. The CDR3 DNA reads as TGTGCCACCAGTGATTTCGGGGAGCAGTACTTC. Its translation is CATSDFGEQYF.

The chain couples TRBV5-1 to TRBJ2-1; TRBD1 matches at 9 bases. Germline V lookup: CDR1 SGHRS, CDR2 YFSETQ. CDR3 size: 15 residues. Unmatched junction bases numbered 6, after V lost 0 bases and J lost 8 bases. CDR3 region: CASSLVGTGFDEQFF. The CDR3 DNA is TGCGCCAGCAGCTTGGTTGGGACAGGGTTCGATGAGCAGTTCTTC. The variable domain in full, completed from reference TRBV5-1 and TRBJ2-1, reads KAGVTQTPRYLIKTRGQQVTLSCSPISGHRSVSWYQQTPGQGLQFLFEYFSETQRNKGNFPGRFSGRQFSNSRSEMNVSTLELGDSALYLCASSLVGTGFDEQFFGPGTRLTVL.